These 8 T cell receptor beta chains were sequenced from one sample in a study of precursors of human CD4 cytotoxic T cells. A single record per CDR3 protein comes from TCRdb applying MiXCR to the reads. This repertoire shows about 450 distinct CDR3 sequences, roughly a fifth found once; its top ten account for roughly 18%. Sorted CD4+ central memory, effector memory, IL-7R-high TEMRA and IL-7R-negative TEMRA cells underwent bulk UMI sequencing. What was sequenced was memory CD4+ T cells from blood (PBMCs). Receptor source: a human donor in good health.

This clonotype is large within its sample. This sequence joins TRBV11-2 and TRBJ2-5, with 9 bases identical to TRBD2. The germline V gene encodes CDR1 SGHAT and CDR2 FQNNGV. With 3 bases clipped from V and 5 bases from J, the junction kept 7 bases outside the gene matches. The CDR3 is 15 residues long. This CDR3 is CASSLGGRAFETQYF. The CDR3 DNA sequence: TGTGCCAGCAGCTTGGGCGGGAGGGCCTTTGAGACCCAGTACTTC.

This clonotype is classed as large. The V gene is TRBV5-1, the J gene TRBJ2-7; D might be TRBD1 (6 bases). Germline V CDR1 and CDR2: SGHRS, YFSETQ. This CDR3 comprises 16 residues. V lost 1 base and J 3 bases, leaving 17 bases between the germline ends. This CDR3 reads CASSLSRRQGIYEQYF. The CDR3 nucleotides read TGCGCCAGCAGCTTGTCACGGCGGCAGGGGATCTACGAGCAGTACTTC.

For this clonotype: Since a much larger clone is just one base distant, this may be a read error. V and J are TRBV14 and TRBJ2-5; TRBD1 matches 8 bases. Germline V gene lookup returns CDR1 SGHDN and CDR2 FVKESK. J gave up 5 bases and V 1 base, and 3 bases lay outside the gene matches. The CDR3 contains 14 residues. CDR3 DNA sequence: TGTGCCAGCAGCCAAGGACACAGGGGGGAGACCCAGTACTTC. Protein product: CASSQGHRGETQYF.

This clonotype is large in the sample. The chain employs TRBV11-2 and TRBJ2-3; D uncertain. CDR1 SGHAT and CDR2 FQNNGV come from the germline V gene. Trimming pared 7 bases from V and 3 bases from J, leaving 11 bases between. The CDR3 sequence is 13 residues long. The CDR3 loop reads CASKADGTDTQYF. CDR3 bases: TGTGCCAGCAAGGCGGACGGAACAGATACGCAGTATTTT.

This clonotype is large. The rearrangement links TRBV10-3 to TRBJ1-1, with D unclear. CDR1 is ENHRY, CDR2 SYGVKD, per germline. The CDR3 is made up of 13 amino acids. The ends were cut back, 3 bases at V and 4 bases at J, with 9 bases in the middle. The DNA of the CDR3 is TGTGCCATCAGTGATAAGGGAACCACTGAAGCTTTCTTT. Amino acid sequence: CAISDKGTTEAFF.

This chain uses TRBV27 with TRBJ1-5; no clear D. The CDR3 length is 13 residues. The V end was cut by 5 bases, the J end by 0 bases, with 5 bases between. Germline V gene sequence: CDR1 MNHEY, CDR2 SMNVEV (reference sequence). Written as DNA, the CDR3 is TGTGCCAGCAGTACGGTTAGCAATCAGCCCCAGCATTTT. Protein product: CASSTVSNQPQHF.

This clonotype ranks as large. The rearrangement uses TRBV4-1 and TRBJ1-4, with a possible D match to TRBD1 (6 bases). The CDR3 spans 15 residues. V lost 4 bases, J lost 7 bases, and 16 bases lay in between. Germline-derived CDR1 and CDR2 are MGHRA and YSYEKL. The CDR3 sequence is CASSLGPQGGEKLFF. CDR3 coding DNA: TGCGCCAGCAGCCTCGGACCACAGGGAGGTGAAAAACTGTTTTTT.

This clonotype is categorized as large. This chain connects TRBV5-1 to TRBJ2-7; possibly TRBD2 for D (6 bases). Germline V gene data show CDR1 as SGHRS and CDR2 as YFSETQ. V was shortened by 1 base and J by 0 bases, with 8 bases between the two germline ends. The CDR3 totals 14 residues. CDR3 DNA sequence: TGCGCCAGCAGCTTGCAGACTAGCTCCTACGAGCAGTACTTC. Protein: CASSLQTSSYEQYF.